The 17 T cell receptor beta chains below all came from one sample that was sequenced in a study of blood T cell repertoires in COVID-19. Sequencing used immunoSEQ multiplex PCR; TCRdb keeps in-frame clones, though not all of them. Altogether fewer than 60,000 clones are present, 80% to 90% being singletons, with the ten largest covering under 40%. Sequenced input: peripheral blood. The receptors here all came from a man in his 60s with COVID-19, enrolled during active disease.

V and J are TRBV7-3 and TRBJ2-7; D is perhaps TRBD2 (5 bases). This CDR3 comprises 16 residues. Germline V lookup: CDR1 SGHTA, CDR2 FQGTGA. Between the trimmed V and J ends, which lost 5 bases and 1 base, there was a span of 18 bases. In nucleotides, the CDR3 is TGTGCCAGCAGCCTCGCCCCGGGATCCCCTTCCTACGAGCAGTACTTC. Protein: CASSLAPGSPSYEQYF.

V is TRBV7-3 and J is TRBJ2-3; TRBD2 matches at 10 bases. The ends lost 0 bases at V and 9 bases at J; junction bases unmatched: 6. CDR3 length: 15 amino acids. CDR1 and CDR2 from the germline V gene are SGHTA and FQGTGA. CDR3 coding DNA: TGTGCCAGCAGCTTAACAGCGGGGGGGCGGCACACGCAGTATTTT. Residues: CASSLTAGGRHTQYF. The full variable domain, in which reference TRBV7-3 and TRBJ2-3 provide the parts outside the CDR3, is GAGVSQTPSNKVTEKGKYVELRCDPISGHTALYWYRQSLGQGPEFLIYFQGTGAADDSGLPNDRFFAVRPEGSVSTLKIQRTERGDSAVYLCASSLTAGGRHTQYFGPGTRLTVL.

The J gene is TRBJ2-2, the V gene TRBV5-5, with D perhaps TRBD1 (6 bases). Germline V gives CDR1 SGHKS, CDR2 YYEKEE (reference sequence). This CDR3 is 16 amino acids long. V lost 3 bases and J 3 bases, leaving 15 bases between the germline ends. CDR3 DNA sequence: TGTGCCAGCAGCTCATCCAGGGGATCGGACACCGGGGAGCTGTTTTTT. Amino acids: CASSSSRGSDTGELFF.

Note on this clone: The same CDR3 is also encoded by other DNA sequences in this sample. The V gene is TRBV5-1, the J gene TRBJ1-1; a weak D match, TRBD1 (5 bases). This CDR3 region has 13 residues. V was clipped by 1 base and J by 1 base, with 5 bases between them. CDR1 SGHRS and CDR2 YFSETQ come from the germline V gene. In nucleotides, the CDR3 is TGCGCCAGCAGCTTGACAGGGAACACTGAAGCTTTCTTT. Its protein product is CASSLTGNTEAFF.

The sample holds a few counts of this clone. V gene TRBV9 combines with J gene TRBJ1-1; D is perhaps TRBD1 (5 bases). The CDR3 extends over 14 amino acids. Looked up from germline, CDR1 is SGDLS and CDR2 is YYNGEE. The ends were cut back, 4 bases at V and 3 bases at J, with 13 bases in the middle. CDR3 nucleotide sequence: TGTGCCAGCAGCCCCGGGGGGGACCACACTGAAGCTTTCTTT. It specifies CASSPGGDHTEAFF.

The V gene is TRBV7-9, the J gene TRBJ2-7; tentatively, D is TRBD2 (6 bases). The V gene's germline CDR1 is SEHNR and CDR2 FQNEAQ (reference sequence). CDR3 length: 14 residues. Deletions cut 0 bases from V and 3 bases from J, with 9 bases between. CDR3 bases: TGTGCCAGCAGCTTAGCGCGGGGTTACTACGAGCAGTACTTC. It translates to CASSLARGYYEQYF.

This sequence joins TRBV11-1 and TRBJ2-1; TRBD1 matches 9 bases. V trimming: 5 bases; J trimming: 3 bases; junction bases outside the gene matches: 5. CDR1 is SGHAT, CDR2 FQDESV, per germline (reference sequence). This CDR3 is 15 amino acids long. The DNA of the CDR3 is TGTGCCAGCAGCCCAGACAGGGGGAACTACAATGAGCAGTTCTTC. Protein sequence: CASSPDRGNYNEQFF.

This chain joins TRBV15 and TRBJ2-1, with 8 bases lining up with TRBD2. Germline V gene data show CDR1 as LNHNV and CDR2 as YYDKDF (reference sequence). Trimming at V came to 1 base and at J to 7 bases, leaving 9 bases not matched to a gene. The CDR3 runs to 16 residues. CDR3 protein: CATSRGPAGVENEQFF. DNA of the CDR3: TGTGCCACCAGCAGAGGGCCAGCGGGAGTCGAAAATGAGCAGTTCTTC.

This chain connects TRBV5-6 to TRBJ1-2, with TRBD1 matching 7 bases. The CDR3 sequence is 15 residues long. The V and J ends lost 4 bases and 2 bases, in that order; junction bases with no gene match: 8. CDR1 SGHDT and CDR2 YYEEEE come from the germline V gene. The DNA of the CDR3 is TGTGCCAGCAGCCGCAGGACAGGACAGAACTATGGCTACACCTTC. Translating it yields CASSRRTGQNYGYTF.

V gene TRBV13 combines with J gene TRBJ2-1, with 10 bases identical to TRBD2. In germline, CDR1 is PRHDT, CDR2 FYEKMQ (reference sequence). With 4 bases clipped from V and 9 bases from J, the junction kept 6 bases outside the gene matches. CDR3 length equals 14 residues. The CDR3 is CASSSLIAGGEQFF. DNA of the CDR3: TGTGCCAGCAGCTCCCTTATAGCGGGAGGTGAGCAGTTCTTC. The entire variable domain, with the rest obtained from reference TRBV13 and TRBJ2-1, is as follows: AAGVIQSPRHLIKEKRETATLKCYPIPRHDTVYWYQQGPGQDPQFLISFYEKMQSDKGSIPDRFSAQQFSDYHSELNMSSLELGDSALYFCASSSLIAGGEQFFGPGTRLTVL.

This sequence joins TRBV25-1 and TRBJ2-1; D might be TRBD1 (5 bases). V gave up 1 base and J gave up 9 bases, with 19 bases separating them. Germline V gene lookup returns CDR1 MGHDK and CDR2 SYGVNS. CDR3 length: 16 residues. The CDR3 nucleotides are TGTGCCAGCAGTGAATCAGGGAATAAAGGATTAGCTGAGCAGTTCTTC. Translation gives CASSESGNKGLAEQFF. Filled out from reference TRBV25-1 and TRBJ2-1, the complete variable domain reads EADIYQTPRYLVIGTGKKITLECSQTMGHDKMYWYQQDPGMELHLIHYSYGVNSTEKGDLSSESTVSRIRTEHFPLTLESARPSHTSQYLCASSESGNKGLAEQFFGPGTRLTVL.

This clone was observed a handful of times. J is TRBJ2-7 and V is TRBV4-1; a possible D gene is TRBD1 (5 bases). Trimming left V 1 base short and J 2 bases short, with 9 bases between. This CDR3 spans 14 amino acids. Germline V gene sequence: CDR1 MGHRA, CDR2 YSYEKL. CDR3 sequence reads: CASSQGQGTYEQYF. The DNA of the CDR3 is TGCGCCAGCAGCCAAGGCCAGGGCACCTACGAGCAGTACTTC.

This rearrangement joins TRBV18 to TRBJ2-1; 9 positions agree with TRBD2. There are 15 residues in the CDR3. CDR1 and CDR2 from the germline V gene are KGHSH and LQKENI. V shed 6 bases and J 6 bases; nucleotides not matched to a gene: 9. In DNA form, the CDR3 reads TGTGCCAGCTCCCTAGGTAGCGGGGGAATCAATGAGCAGTTCTTC. Encoded protein: CASSLGSGGINEQFF. Full variable domain (outside the CDR3, taken from reference TRBV18 and TRBJ2-1): NAGVMQNPRHLVRRRGQEARLRCSPMKGHSHVYWYRQLPEEGLKFMVYLQKENIIDESGMPKERFSAEFPKEGPSILRIQQVVRGDSAAYFCASSLGSGGINEQFFGPGTRLTVL.

V and J are TRBV30 and TRBJ2-1; D is undetermined. V dropped 1 base and J dropped 15 bases, with 16 bases sitting between them. CDR1 is GTSNPN and CDR2 is SVGIG in the germline V gene (reference sequence). This CDR3 contains 12 residues. CDR3 sequence (DNA): TGTGCCTGGAGTGCGAGTAGTAGTCATCTGTTCTTC. Translated, it gives CAWSASSSHLFF.

CDR3 amino acids: CASSLGRIDTGELFF. CDR3 in DNA: TGTGCCAGCAGCTTAGGCAGGATCGACACCGGGGAGCTGTTTTTT. The genes are TRBV7-8 and TRBJ2-2; unclear D gene. The CDR3 is 15 amino acids. Germline CDR1 reads SGHVS; CDR2 reads FQNEAQ. V lost 1 base to trimming and J lost 3 bases, with 9 bases between them.

The rearrangement uses TRBV7-9 and TRBJ1-1, with D perhaps TRBD1 (5 bases). The ends were cut back, 1 base at V and 2 bases at J, with 14 bases in the middle. Germline V CDR1 and CDR2: SEHNR, FQNEAQ (reference sequence). CDR3 length: 16 residues. CDR3 residues: CASSLGTQQTNTEAFF. CDR3 nucleotides: TGTGCCAGCAGCTTAGGGACACAGCAGACCAACACTGAAGCTTTCTTT.

This chain uses TRBV10-3 with TRBJ2-1, with D perhaps matching TRBD2 (5 bases). Trimming removed 10 bases at V and 5 bases at J, with 12 bases between. Germline V CDR1 and CDR2: ENHRY, SYGVKD. This CDR3 comprises 12 residues. CDR3 bases: TGTGCCACCCGGGATTTAAACAATGAGCAGTTCTTC. Amino acids: CATRDLNNEQFF.